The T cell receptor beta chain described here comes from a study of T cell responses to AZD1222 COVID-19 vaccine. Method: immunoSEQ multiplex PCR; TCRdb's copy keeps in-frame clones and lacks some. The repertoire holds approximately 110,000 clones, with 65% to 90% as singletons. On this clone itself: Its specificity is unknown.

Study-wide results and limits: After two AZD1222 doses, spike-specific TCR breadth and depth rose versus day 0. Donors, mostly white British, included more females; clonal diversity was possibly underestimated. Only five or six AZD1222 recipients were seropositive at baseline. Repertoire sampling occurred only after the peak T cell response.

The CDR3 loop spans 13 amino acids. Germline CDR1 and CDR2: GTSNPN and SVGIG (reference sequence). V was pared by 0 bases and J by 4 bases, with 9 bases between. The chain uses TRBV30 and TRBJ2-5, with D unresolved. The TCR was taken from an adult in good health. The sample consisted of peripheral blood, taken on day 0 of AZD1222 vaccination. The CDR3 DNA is TGTGCCTGGAGTGTAAGGATGAGAGAGACCCAGTACTTC. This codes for CAWSVRMRETQYF.